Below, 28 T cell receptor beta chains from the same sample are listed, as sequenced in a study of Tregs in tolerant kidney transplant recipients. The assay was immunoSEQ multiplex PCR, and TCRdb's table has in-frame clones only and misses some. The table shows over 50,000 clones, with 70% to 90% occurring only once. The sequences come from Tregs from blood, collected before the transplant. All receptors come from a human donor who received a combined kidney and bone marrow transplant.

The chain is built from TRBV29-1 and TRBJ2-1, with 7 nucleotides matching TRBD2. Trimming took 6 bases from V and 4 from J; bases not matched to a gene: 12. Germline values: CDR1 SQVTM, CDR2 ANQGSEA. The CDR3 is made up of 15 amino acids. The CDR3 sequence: CSVDPGTTGYNEQFF. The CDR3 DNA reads TGCAGCGTCGACCCCGGGACTACTGGATACAATGAGCAGTTCTTC.

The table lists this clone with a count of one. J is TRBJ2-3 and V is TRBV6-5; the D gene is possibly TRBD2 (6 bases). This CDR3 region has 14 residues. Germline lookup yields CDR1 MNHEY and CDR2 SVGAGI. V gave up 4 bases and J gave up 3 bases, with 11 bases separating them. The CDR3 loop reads CASSSGGRTDTQYF. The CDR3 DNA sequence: TGTGCCAGCAGTTCCGGAGGGAGAACAGATACGCAGTATTTT.

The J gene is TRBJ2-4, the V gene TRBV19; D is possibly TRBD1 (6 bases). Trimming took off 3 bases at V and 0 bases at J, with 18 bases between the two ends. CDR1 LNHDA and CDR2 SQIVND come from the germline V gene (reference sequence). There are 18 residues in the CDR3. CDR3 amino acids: CASSMGSTQGTAKNIQYF. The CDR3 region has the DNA TGTGCCAGTAGTATGGGATCCACACAGGGCACAGCCAAAAACATTCAGTACTTC.

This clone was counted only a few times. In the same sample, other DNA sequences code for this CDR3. Here the CDR3 DNA reads TGTGCCAGCTCACCCCAGGGGAACACTGAAGCTTTCTTT. Its translation is CASSPQGNTEAFF. The chain uses TRBV18 and TRBJ1-1, with D perhaps TRBD1 (5 bases). This CDR3 spans 13 amino acids. V lost 3 bases and J 1 base, leaving 6 bases between the germline ends. The germline V gene has CDR1 KGHSH and CDR2 LQKENI.

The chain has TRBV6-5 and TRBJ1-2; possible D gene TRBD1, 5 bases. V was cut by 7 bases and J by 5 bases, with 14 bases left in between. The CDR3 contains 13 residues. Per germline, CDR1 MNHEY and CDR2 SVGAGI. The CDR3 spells CASMGPTQYGYTF. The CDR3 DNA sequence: TGTGCCAGCATGGGACCTACTCAGTATGGCTACACCTTC.

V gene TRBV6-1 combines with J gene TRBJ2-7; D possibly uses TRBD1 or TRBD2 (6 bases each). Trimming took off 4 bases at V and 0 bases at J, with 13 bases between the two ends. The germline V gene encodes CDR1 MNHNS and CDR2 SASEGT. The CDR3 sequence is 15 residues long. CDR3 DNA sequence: TGTGCCAGCAGTGGTAGGGGGGTCCGCTCCTACGAGCAGTACTTC. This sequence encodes CASSGRGVRSYEQYF.

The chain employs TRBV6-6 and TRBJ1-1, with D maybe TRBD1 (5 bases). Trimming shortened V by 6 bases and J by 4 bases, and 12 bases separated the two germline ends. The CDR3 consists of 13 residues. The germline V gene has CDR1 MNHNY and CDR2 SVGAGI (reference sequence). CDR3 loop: CASSSAGGTEAFF. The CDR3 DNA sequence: TGTGCCAGCAGCTCTGCCGGGGGCACTGAAGCTTTCTTT.

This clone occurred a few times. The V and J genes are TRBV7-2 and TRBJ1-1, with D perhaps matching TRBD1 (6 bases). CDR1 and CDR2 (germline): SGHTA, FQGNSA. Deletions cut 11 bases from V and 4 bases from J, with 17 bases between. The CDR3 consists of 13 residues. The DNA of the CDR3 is TGTGCCGGATCTTGGGGGGCGGGCACTGAAGCTTTCTTT. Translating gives CAGSWGAGTEAFF.

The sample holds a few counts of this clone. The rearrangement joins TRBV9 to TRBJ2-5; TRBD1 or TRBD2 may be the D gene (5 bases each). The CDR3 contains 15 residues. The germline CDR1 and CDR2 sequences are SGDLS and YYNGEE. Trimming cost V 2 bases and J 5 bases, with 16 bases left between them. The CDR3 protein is CASSVGASQTETQYF. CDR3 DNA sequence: TGTGCCAGCAGCGTCGGGGCCAGCCAAACGGAGACCCAGTACTTC.

This CDR3 reads CASSYSGGYTF. CDR3 bases: TGCGCCAGCAGCTACAGCGGTGGCTACACCTTC. The chain employs TRBV5-1 and TRBJ1-2; no clear D gene. From germline, CDR1 is SGHRS and CDR2 YFSETQ. V was shortened by 3 bases and J by 7 bases, with 7 bases between the two germline ends. The CDR3 contains 11 residues.

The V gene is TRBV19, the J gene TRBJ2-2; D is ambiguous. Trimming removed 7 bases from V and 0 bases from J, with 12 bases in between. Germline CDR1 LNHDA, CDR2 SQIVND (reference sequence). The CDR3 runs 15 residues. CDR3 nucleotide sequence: TGTGCCAGTACCTCCTCCGCGGCGAACACCGGGGAGCTGTTTTTT. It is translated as CASTSSAANTGELFF.

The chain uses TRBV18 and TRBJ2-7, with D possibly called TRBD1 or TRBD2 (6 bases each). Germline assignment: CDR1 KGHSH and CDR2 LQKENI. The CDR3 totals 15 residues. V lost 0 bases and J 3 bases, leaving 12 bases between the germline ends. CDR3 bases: TGTGCCAGCTCACCACCGGCAGGGGAGGTCTACGAGCAGTACTTC. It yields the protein CASSPPAGEVYEQYF.

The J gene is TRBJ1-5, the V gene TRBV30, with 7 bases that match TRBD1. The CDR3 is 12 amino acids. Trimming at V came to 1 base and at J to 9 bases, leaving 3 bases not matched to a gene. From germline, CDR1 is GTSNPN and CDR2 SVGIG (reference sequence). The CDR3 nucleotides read TGTGCCTGGAGTGAGGGGGCCGGGCCCCAGCATTTT. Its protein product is CAWSEGAGPQHF.

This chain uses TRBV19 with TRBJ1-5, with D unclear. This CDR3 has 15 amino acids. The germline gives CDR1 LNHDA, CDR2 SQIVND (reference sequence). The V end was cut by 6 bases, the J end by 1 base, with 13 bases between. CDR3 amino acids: CASRKGILSNQPQHF. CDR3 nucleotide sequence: TGTGCCAGTAGGAAAGGCATACTCAGCAATCAGCCCCAGCATTTT.

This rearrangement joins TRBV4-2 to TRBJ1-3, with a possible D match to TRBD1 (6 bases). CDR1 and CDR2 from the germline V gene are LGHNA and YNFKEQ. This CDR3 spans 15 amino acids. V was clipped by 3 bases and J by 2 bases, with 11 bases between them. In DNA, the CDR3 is TGTGCCAGCAGCCAGTGGACAGCCCCTGGAAACACCATATATTTT. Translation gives CASSQWTAPGNTIYF.

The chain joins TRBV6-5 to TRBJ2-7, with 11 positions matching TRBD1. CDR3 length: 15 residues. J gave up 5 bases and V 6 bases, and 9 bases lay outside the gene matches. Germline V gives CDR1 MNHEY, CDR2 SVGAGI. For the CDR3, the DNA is TGTGCCAGCAGAGGCGCGGACAGGGGGCTCAACGAGCAGTACTTC. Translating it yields CASRGADRGLNEQYF.

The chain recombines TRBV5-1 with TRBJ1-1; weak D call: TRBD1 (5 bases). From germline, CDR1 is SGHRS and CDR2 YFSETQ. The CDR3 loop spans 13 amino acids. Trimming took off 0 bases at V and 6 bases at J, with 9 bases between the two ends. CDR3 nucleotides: TGCGCCAGCAGCTTGGAGGCCAGGGCTGAAGCTTTCTTT. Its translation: CASSLEARAEAFF.

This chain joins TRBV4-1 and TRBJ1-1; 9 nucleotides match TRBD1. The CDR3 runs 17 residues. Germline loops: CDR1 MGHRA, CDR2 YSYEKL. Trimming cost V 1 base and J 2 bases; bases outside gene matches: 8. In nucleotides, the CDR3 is TGCGCCAGCAGCCAAGCTTTAAACAGGGGGCTTAACACTGAAGCTTTCTTT. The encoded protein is CASSQALNRGLNTEAFF.

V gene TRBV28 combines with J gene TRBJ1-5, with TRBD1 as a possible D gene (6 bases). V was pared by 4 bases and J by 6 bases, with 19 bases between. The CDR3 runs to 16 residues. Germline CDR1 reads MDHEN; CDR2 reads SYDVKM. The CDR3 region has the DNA TGTGCCAGCAGTTCCCGACAGGAATCAAGCGTTCAGCCCCAGCATTTT. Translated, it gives CASSSRQESSVQPQHF.

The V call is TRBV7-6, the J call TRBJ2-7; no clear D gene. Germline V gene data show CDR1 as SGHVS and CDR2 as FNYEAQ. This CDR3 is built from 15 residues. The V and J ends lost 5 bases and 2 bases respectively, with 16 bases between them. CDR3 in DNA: TGTGCCAGCAGCACCCGGCCCGCAGAGGCCTACGAGCAGTACTTC. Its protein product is CASSTRPAEAYEQYF.

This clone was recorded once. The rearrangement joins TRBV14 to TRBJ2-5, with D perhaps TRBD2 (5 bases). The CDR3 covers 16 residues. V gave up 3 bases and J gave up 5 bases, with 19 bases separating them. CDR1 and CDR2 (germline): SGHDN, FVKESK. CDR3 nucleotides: TGTGCCAGCAGCCAGCTACCACAGCGTCCGGGGGAGACCCAGTACTTC. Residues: CASSQLPQRPGETQYF.

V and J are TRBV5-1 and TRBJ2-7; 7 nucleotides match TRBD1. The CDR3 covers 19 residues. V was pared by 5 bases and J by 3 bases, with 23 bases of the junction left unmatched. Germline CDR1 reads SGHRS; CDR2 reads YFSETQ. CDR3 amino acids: CASSFLVRTGHLPNYEQYF. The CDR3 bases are TGCGCCAGCAGTTTCCTGGTAAGGACAGGCCATCTTCCCAACTACGAGCAGTACTTC. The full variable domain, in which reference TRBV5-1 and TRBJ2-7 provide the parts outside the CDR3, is KAGVTQTPRYLIKTRGQQVTLSCSPISGHRSVSWYQQTPGQGLQFLFEYFSETQRNKGNFPGRFSGRQFSNSRSEMNVSTLELGDSALYLCASSFLVRTGHLPNYEQYFGPGTRLTVT.

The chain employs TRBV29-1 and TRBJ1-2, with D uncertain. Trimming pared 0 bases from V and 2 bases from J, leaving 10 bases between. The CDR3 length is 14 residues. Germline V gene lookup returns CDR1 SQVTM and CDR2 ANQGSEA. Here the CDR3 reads CSVEDPAENYGYTF. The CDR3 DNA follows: TGCAGCGTTGAAGATCCCGCGGAGAACTATGGCTACACCTTC.

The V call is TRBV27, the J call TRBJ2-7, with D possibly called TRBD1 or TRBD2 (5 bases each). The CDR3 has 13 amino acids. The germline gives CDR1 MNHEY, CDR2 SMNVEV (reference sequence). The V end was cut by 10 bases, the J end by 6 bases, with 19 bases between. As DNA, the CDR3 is TGTGCCATCCGGGACGTCAGGCGGTCCGAGCAGTACTTC. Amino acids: CAIRDVRRSEQYF.

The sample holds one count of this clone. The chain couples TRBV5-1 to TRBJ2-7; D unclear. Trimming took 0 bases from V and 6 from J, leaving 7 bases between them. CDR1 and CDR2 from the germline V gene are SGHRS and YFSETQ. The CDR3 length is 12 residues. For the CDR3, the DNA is TGCGCCAGCAGCTTGGCGTCTGGCGAGCAGTACTTC. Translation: CASSLASGEQYF.

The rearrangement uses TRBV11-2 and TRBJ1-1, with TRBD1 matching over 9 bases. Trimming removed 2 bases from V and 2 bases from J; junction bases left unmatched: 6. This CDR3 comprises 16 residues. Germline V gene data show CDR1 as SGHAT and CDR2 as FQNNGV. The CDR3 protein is CASSLSPGQGNTEAFF. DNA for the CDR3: TGTGCCAGCAGCTTATCCCCGGGACAGGGTAACACTGAAGCTTTCTTT. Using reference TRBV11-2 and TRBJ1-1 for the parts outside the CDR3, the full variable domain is EAGVAQSPRYKIIEKRQSVAFWCNPISGHATLYWYQQILGQGPKLLIQFQNNGVVDDSQLPKDRFSAERLKGVDSTLKIQPAKLEDSAVYLCASSLSPGQGNTEAFFGQGTRLTVV.

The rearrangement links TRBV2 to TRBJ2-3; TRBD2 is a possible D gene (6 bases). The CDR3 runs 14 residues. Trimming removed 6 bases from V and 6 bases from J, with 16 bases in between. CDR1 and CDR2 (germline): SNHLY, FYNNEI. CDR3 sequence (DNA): TGTGCCAGCAGCGAAACCGGGGGAGGCGATACGCAGTATTTT. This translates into CASSETGGGDTQYF.

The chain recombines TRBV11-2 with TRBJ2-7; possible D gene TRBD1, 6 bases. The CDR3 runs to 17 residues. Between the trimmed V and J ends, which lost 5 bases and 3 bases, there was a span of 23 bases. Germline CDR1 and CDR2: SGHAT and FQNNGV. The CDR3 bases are TGTGCCAGCAGCACTCGTCTGAAGGGGGAATTCATCTACGAGCAGTACTTC. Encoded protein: CASSTRLKGEFIYEQYF.